This T cell receptor (beta chain) derives from a study of spatial heterogeneity in lung cancer. As for time point: sample taken at primary tumor resection. TCRdb itself ran the 5' RACE reads through MiXCR, one entry per CDR3 protein. Of 100,000 to 110,000 distinct CDR3 sequences in the sample, 3.5% to 5% were seen once. Broader study findings: Counts of expanded intratumoral alpha and beta TCRs tracked tumor mutation counts.

This clonotype was observed many times. Its matching antigen is unknown. Here the sequenced sample was lung tumor tissue, taken at surgery. The TCR sequence derives from a male donor with early-stage non-small cell lung cancer.

CDR3 nucleotide sequence: TGCAGTGCTGAGCGGTTAGTCGGTGATACGCAGTATTTT. Residues: CSAERLVGDTQYF. V gene TRBV20-1 combines with J gene TRBJ2-3; D may be TRBD2 (5 bases). Germline assignment: CDR1 DFQATT and CDR2 SNEGSKA (reference sequence). The CDR3 extends over 13 amino acids. The germline V and J ends were trimmed by 5 bases and 6 bases, with 15 bases remaining between them.